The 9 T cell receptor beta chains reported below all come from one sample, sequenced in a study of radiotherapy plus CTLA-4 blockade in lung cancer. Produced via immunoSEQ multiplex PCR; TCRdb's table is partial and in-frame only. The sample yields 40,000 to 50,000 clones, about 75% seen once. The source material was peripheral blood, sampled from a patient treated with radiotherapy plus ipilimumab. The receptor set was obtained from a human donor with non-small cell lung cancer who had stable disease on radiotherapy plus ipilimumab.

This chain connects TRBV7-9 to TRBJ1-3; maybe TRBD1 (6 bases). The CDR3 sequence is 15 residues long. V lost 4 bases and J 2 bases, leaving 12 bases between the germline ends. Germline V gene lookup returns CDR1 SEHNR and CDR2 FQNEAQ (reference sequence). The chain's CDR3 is CASSSAWDTGNTIYF. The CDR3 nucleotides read TGTGCCAGCAGCTCTGCTTGGGACACTGGAAACACCATATATTTT. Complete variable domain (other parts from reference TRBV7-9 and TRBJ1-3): DTGVSQNPRHKITKRGQNVTFRCDPISEHNRLYWYRQTLGQGPEFLTYFQNEAQLEKSRLLSDRFSAERPKGSFSTLEIQRTEQGDSAMYLCASSSAWDTGNTIYFGEGSWLTVV.

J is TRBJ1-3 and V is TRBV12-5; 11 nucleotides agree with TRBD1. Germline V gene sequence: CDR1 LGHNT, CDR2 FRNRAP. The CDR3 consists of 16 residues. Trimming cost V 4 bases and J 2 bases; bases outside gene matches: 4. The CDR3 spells CASGSGTGGTGNTIYF. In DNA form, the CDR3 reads TGTGCTAGTGGTTCTGGGACAGGGGGAACTGGAAACACCATATATTTT.

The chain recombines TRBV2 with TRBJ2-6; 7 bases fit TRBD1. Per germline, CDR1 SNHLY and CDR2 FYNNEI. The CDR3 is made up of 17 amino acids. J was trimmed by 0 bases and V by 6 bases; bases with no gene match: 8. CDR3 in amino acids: CASSGQVSVSGANVLTF. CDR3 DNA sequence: TGTGCCAGCAGCGGACAGGTTTCCGTCTCTGGGGCCAACGTCCTGACTTTC.

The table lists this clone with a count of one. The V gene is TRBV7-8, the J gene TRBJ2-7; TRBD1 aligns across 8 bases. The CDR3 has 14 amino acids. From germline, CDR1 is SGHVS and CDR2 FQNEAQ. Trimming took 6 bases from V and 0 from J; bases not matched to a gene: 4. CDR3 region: CASRPGQDSYEQYF. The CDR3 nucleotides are TGTGCCAGCAGGCCGGGACAGGACTCCTACGAGCAGTACTTC.

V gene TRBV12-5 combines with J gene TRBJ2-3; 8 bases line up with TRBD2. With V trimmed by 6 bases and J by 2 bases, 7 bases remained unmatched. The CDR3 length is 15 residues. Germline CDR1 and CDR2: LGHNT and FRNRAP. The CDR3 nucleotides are TGTGCTAGTGGCGAACAGCGGGGGAACACAGATACGCAGTATTTT. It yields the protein CASGEQRGNTDTQYF.

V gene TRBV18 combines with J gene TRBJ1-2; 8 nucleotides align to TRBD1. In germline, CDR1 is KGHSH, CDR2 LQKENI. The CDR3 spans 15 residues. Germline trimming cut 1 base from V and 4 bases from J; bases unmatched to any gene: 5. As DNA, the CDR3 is TGTGCCAGCTCACCACGGACAGGGCTTGGCTATGGCTACACCTTC. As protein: CASSPRTGLGYGYTF.

The CDR3 DNA reads TGTGCCAGCTCACCGGGAACAGGGAATGGAAACACCATATATTTT. This translates into CASSPGTGNGNTIYF. The chain recombines TRBV18 with TRBJ1-3; possibly TRBD1 for D (6 bases). The V end was cut by 3 bases, the J end by 3 bases, with 12 bases between. Per germline, CDR1 KGHSH and CDR2 LQKENI. This CDR3 comprises 15 residues.

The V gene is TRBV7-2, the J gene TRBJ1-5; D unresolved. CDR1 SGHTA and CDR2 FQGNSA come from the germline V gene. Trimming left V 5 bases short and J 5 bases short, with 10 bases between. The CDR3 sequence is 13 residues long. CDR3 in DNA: TGTGCCAGCAGCGAGAGGGTGGATCAGCCCCAGCATTTT. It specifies CASSERVDQPQHF.

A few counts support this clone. This CDR3 reads CAISESTGVETQYF. The CDR3 nucleotides are TGTGCCATCAGTGAGAGCACAGGGGTAGAGACCCAGTACTTC. The chain combines TRBV10-3 with TRBJ2-5, with 7 positions matching TRBD1. CDR1 is ENHRY, CDR2 SYGVKD, per germline. The CDR3 length is 14 residues. The junction had 4 bases not matched to a gene; V was cut back by 2 bases and J by 4 bases.